This entry lists 8 T cell receptor beta chains sequenced from one sample in a study of blood T cell repertoires in COVID-19. The method was immunoSEQ multiplex PCR; TCRdb's version includes in-frame clones alone and lacks a portion of them. This table has some 150,000 clones, around 90% appearing once. The sequenced sample was peripheral blood. The source of these receptors is a human donor in a cohort sampled during active COVID-19.

J is TRBJ2-5 and V is TRBV9; TRBD2 aligns across 8 bases. This CDR3 has 14 residues. The junction had 7 bases not matched to a gene; V was cut back by 4 bases and J by 5 bases. CDR1 and CDR2 (germline): SGDLS, YYNGEE. The CDR3 region is CASSLTGGPETQYF. DNA for the CDR3: TGTGCCAGCAGCCTCACGGGAGGGCCTGAGACCCAGTACTTC.

The chain employs TRBV5-4 and TRBJ1-1; D is uncertain. Germline CDR1 and CDR2: SGHNT and YYREEE (reference sequence). The CDR3 runs to 13 residues. Trimming took 7 bases from V and 0 from J, leaving 10 bases between them. As DNA, the CDR3 is TGTGCCAGCCGAGTCCAAATGAACACTGAAGCTTTCTTT. Amino acid sequence: CASRVQMNTEAFF.

This clone appeared once. The chain carries TRBV14 and TRBJ2-2, with D maybe TRBD1 (5 bases). Germline CDR1 reads SGHDN; CDR2 reads FVKESK. V lost 0 bases and J lost 3, with 8 bases in between. The CDR3 runs 15 residues. CDR3 DNA sequence: TGTGCCAGCAGCCAAGATGGCAGGGACACCGGGGAGCTGTTTTTT. Its translation: CASSQDGRDTGELFF.

The chain joins TRBV6-5 to TRBJ2-5; 8 positions match TRBD1. The CDR3 length is 15 residues. In germline, CDR1 is MNHEY, CDR2 SVGAGI. V was pared by 7 bases and J by 3 bases, with 10 bases of the junction left unmatched. CDR3 residues: CASIPGQGRKETQYF. In DNA form, the CDR3 reads TGTGCCAGCATTCCCGGACAGGGTAGGAAAGAGACCCAGTACTTC.

The chain is built from TRBV3-1 (or the pseudogene TRBV3-2) and TRBJ2-2; 8 bases are shared with TRBD1. CDR1 LGHDT and CDR2 YNNKEL come from the germline V gene (reference sequence). Trimming at V came to 5 bases and at J to 8 bases, leaving 4 bases not matched to a gene. CDR3 length: 13 residues. The CDR3 protein is CASSGQGPGELFF. CDR3 nucleotide sequence: TGTGCCAGCAGCGGACAGGGCCCAGGGGAGCTGTTTTTT.

The V call is TRBV9, the J call TRBJ2-7; tentative D call: TRBD1 (6 bases). The CDR3 runs to 13 residues. Per germline, CDR1 SGDLS and CDR2 YYNGEE. Trimming took 5 bases from V and 5 from J, leaving 14 bases between them. CDR3 in amino acids: CASSYTGSHEQYF. The CDR3 nucleotides are TGTGCCAGCAGTTATACAGGGAGTCACGAGCAGTACTTC.

The genes are TRBV5-1 and TRBJ2-7, with TRBD2 as a possible D gene (7 bases). Per germline, CDR1 SGHRS and CDR2 YFSETQ. Trimming cost V 3 bases and J 6 bases, with 22 bases left between them. There are 16 residues in the CDR3. CDR3 region: CASSWSAGAVNAEQYF. The CDR3, as DNA: TGCGCCAGCAGCTGGAGTGCGGGGGCGGTAAATGCCGAGCAGTACTTC. The full variable domain, with the rest looked up from reference TRBV5-1 and TRBJ2-7, is KAGVTQTPRYLIKTRGQQVTLSCSPISGHRSVSWYQQTPGQGLQFLFEYFSETQRNKGNFPGRFSGRQFSNSRSEMNVSTLELGDSALYLCASSWSAGAVNAEQYFGPGTRLTVT.

The chain has TRBV28 and TRBJ2-7; D might be TRBD2 (6 bases). Germline lookup yields CDR1 MDHEN and CDR2 SYDVKM. Trimming cost V 5 bases and J 0 bases, with 17 bases left between them. The CDR3 runs to 16 residues. The CDR3 nucleotides read TGTGCCAGCAGTGGGAACCGGGACTCGCACTCCTACGAGCAGTACTTC. Amino acid sequence: CASSGNRDSHSYEQYF.